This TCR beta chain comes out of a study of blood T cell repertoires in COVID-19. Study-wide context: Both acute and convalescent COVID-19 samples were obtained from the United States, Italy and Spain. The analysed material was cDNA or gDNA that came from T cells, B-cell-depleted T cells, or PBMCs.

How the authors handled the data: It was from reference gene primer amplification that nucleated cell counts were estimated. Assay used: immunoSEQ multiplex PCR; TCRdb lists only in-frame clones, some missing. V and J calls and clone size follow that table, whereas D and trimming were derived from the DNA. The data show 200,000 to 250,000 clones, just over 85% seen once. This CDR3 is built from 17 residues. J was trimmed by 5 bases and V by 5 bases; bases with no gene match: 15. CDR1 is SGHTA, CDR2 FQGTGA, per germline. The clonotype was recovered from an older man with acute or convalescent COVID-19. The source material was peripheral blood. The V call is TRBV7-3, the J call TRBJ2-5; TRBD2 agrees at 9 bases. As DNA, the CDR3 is TGTGCCAGCAGCCGAGAGACAAAGGGACTAGCCCTCGAGACCCAGTACTTC. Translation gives CASSRETKGLALETQYF.